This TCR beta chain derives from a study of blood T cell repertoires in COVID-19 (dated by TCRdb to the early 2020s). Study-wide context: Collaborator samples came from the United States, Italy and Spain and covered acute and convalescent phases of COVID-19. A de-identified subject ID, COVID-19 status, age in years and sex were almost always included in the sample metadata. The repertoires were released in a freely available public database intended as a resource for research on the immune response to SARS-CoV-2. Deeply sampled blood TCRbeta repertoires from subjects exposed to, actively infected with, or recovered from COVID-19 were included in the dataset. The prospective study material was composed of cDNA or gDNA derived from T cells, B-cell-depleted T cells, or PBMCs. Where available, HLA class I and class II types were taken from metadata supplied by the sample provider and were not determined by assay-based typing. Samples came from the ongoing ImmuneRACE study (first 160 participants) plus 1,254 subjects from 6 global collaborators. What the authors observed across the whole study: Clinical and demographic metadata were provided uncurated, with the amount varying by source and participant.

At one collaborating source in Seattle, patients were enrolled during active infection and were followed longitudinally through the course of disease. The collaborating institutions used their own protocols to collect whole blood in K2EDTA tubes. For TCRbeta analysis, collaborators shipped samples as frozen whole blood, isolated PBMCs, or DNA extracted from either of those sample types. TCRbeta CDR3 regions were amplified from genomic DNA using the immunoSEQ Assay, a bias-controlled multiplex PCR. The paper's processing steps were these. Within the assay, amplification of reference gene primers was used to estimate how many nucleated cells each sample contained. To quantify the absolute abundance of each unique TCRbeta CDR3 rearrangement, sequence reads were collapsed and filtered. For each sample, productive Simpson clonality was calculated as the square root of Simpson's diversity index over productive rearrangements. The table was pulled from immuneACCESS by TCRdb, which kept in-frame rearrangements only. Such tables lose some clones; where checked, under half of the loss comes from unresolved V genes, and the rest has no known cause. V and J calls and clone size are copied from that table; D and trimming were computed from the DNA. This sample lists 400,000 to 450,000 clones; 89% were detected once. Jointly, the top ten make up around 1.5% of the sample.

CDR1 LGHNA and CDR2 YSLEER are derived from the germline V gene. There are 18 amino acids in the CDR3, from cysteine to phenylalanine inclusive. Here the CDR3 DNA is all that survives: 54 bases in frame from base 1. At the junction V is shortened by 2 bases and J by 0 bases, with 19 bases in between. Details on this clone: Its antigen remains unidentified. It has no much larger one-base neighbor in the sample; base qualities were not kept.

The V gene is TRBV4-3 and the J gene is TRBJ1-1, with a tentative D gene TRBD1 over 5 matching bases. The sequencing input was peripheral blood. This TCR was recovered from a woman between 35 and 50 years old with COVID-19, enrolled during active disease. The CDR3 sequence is CASSQSGAGPSMNTEAFF. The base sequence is TGCGCCAGCAGCCAAAGCGGGGCGGGGCCTAGCATGAACACTGAAGCTTTCTTT.